This T cell receptor beta chain came from a study of blood T cell repertoires in COVID-19. Study as a whole: T cells, B-cell-depleted T cells, or PBMCs supplied cDNA or gDNA.

Study processing details: Amplified reference gene primers provided the basis for estimating nucleated cell counts. Generated by immunoSEQ multiplex PCR, the TCRdb table keeps only in-frame clones and is missing some. V and J calls and clone size are those listed in that table; D and trimming were worked out from the DNA. The sample carries about 170,000 clones, 84% recorded once. V was pared by 0 bases and J by 0 bases, with 12 bases between. Germline CDR1 reads LGHNT; CDR2 reads FRNRAP. CDR3 length: 17 amino acids. Patients of the Seattle cohort, enrolled during active infection, were followed longitudinally. This clone was counted between two and nine times.

The chain carries TRBV12-5 and TRBJ1-5, with no clear D. The receptor was isolated from a woman older than 75 with COVID-19, enrolled during active disease. Input material: peripheral blood. The CDR3 coding sequence is TGTGCTAGTGGTTTGGTACGGGGAGCCTTTAGCAATCAGCCCCAGCATTTT. This codes for CASGLVRGAFSNQPQHF. Together with reference TRBV12-5 and TRBJ1-5, the CDR3 gives the full variable domain: DARVTQTPRHKVTEMGQEVTMRCQPILGHNTVFWYRQTMMQGLELLAYFRNRAPLDDSGMPKDRFSAEMPDATLATLKIQPSEPRDSAVYFCASGLVRGAFSNQPQHFGDGTRLSIL.